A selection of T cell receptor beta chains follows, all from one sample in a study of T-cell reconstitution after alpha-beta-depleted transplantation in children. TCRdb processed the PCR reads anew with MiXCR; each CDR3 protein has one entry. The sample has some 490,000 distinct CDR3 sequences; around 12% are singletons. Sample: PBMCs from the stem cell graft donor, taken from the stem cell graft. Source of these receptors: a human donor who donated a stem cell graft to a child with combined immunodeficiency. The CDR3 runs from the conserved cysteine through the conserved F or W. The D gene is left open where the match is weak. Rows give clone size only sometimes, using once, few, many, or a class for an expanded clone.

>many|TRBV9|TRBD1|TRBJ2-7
TGTGCCAGCAGCCCATATACAGGGGGCTACGAGCAGTACTTC
CASSPYTGGYEQYF
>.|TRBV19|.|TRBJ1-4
TGTGCCAGTAGCCCATGGGGGCACACTACTGAAAAACTGTTTTTT
CASSPWGHTTEKLFF
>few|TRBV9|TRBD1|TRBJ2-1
TGTGCCAGCAGCGAAGAGGGACAGCTCCCTGGGCAGTTCTTC
CASSEEGQLPGQFF
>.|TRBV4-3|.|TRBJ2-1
TGCGCCAGCAGCCACGGGTCGTCCTACAATGAGCAGTTCTTC
CASSHGSSYNEQFF
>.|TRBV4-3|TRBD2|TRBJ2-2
TGCGCCAGCAGCTTCGGACTAGCGGATACCGGGGAGCTGTTTTTT
CASSFGLADTGELFF
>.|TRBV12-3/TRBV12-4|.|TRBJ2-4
TGTGCCAGCAGTCCGCTAAAAAACATTCAGTACTTC
CASSPLKNIQYF
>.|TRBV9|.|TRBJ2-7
TGTGCCAGCAGCGTAGGATTGGGGGGTGTCTACGAGCAGTACTTC
CASSVGLGGVYEQYF
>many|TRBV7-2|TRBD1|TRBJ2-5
TGTGCCAGCAGCTTAGAGTCAGGGGGCGAGACCCAGTACTTC
CASSLESGGETQYF
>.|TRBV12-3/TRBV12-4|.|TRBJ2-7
TGTGCCAGCAGTTTACAAGGGAGGCCCAACGAGCAGTACTTC
CASSLQGRPNEQYF
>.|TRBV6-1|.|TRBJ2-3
TGTGCCAGCAGGGCCCTTACAGGGTCAACAGATACGCAGTATTTT
CASRALTGSTDTQYF
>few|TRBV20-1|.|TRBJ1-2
TGCAGTCCCCGCGCGGTAGGGCTCTCTGGCTACACCTTC
CSPRAVGLSGYTF
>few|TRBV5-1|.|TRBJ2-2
TGCGCCAGCAGCCCGAGACAGGTTACGAACACCGGGGAGCTGTTTTTT
CASSPRQVTNTGELFF
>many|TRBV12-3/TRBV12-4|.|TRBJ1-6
TGTGCCAGCAGTTTGAACAGGCCTTCCTCCTATAATTCACCCCTCCACTTT
CASSLNRPSSYNSPLHF
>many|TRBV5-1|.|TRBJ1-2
TGCGCCAGCAGCGGGGACGGTAACTATGGCTACACCTTC
CASSGDGNYGYTF
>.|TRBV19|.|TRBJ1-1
TGTGCCAGTAGTGTTGGACAGAATGAAGCTTTCTTT
CASSVGQNEAFF
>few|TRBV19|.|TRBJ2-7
TGTGCCAGTAGTCGACGTATCTCCTACGAGCAGTACTTC
CASSRRISYEQYF
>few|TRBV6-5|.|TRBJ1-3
TGTGCCAGCAGGACAGGACATTACTCTGGAAACACCATATATTTT
CASRTGHYSGNTIYF